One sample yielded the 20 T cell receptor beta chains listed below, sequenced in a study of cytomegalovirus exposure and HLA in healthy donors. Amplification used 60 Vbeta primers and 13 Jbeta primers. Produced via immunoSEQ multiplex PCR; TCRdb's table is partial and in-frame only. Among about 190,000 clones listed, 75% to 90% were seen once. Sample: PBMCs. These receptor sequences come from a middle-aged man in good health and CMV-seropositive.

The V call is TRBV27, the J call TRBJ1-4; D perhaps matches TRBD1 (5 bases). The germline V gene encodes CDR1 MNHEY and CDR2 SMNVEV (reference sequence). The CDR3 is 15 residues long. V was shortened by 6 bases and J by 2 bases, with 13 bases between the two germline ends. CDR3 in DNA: TGTGCCAGCAGCCGAACAGGACGTACTAATGAAAAACTGTTTTTT. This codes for CASSRTGRTNEKLFF.

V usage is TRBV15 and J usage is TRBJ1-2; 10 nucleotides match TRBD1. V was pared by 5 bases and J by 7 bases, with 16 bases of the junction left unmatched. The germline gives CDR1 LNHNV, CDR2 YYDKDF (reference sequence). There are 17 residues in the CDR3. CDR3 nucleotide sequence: TGTGCCACCAGCCGCCCTGGGGGGACAGGGGAGAGTGGTGGCTACACCTTC. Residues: CATSRPGGTGESGGYTF.

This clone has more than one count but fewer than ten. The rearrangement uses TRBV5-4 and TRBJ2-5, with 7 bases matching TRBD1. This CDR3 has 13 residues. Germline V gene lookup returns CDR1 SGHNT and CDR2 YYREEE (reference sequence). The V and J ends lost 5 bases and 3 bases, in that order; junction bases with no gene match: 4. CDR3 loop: CASSWDREETQYF. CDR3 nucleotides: TGTGCCAGCAGTTGGGACAGAGAAGAGACCCAGTACTTC.

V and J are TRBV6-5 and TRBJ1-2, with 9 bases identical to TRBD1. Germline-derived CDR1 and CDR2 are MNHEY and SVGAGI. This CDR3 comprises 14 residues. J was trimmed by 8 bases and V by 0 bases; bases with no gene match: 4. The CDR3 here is CASSYSGTGNGYTF. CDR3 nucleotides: TGTGCCAGCAGTTACTCCGGGACAGGGAACGGCTACACCTTC.

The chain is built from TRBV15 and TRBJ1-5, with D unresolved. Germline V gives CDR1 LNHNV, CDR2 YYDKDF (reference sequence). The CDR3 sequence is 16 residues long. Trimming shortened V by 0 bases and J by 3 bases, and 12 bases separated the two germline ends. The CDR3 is CATSRDAWRANQPQHF. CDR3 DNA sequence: TGTGCCACCAGCAGAGATGCGTGGCGGGCCAATCAGCCCCAGCATTTT.

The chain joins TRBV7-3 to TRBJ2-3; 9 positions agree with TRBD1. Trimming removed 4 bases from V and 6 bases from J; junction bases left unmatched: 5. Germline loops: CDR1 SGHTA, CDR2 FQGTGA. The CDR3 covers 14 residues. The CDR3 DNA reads TGTGCCAGCAGCTCGGGACAGGGCGGGGATACGCAGTATTTT. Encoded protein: CASSSGQGGDTQYF. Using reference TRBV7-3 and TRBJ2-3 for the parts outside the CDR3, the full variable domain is GAGVSQTPSNKVTEKGKYVELRCDPISGHTALYWYRQSLGQGPEFLIYFQGTGAADDSGLPNDRFFAVRPEGSVSTLKIQRTERGDSAVYLCASSSGQGGDTQYFGPGTRLTVL.

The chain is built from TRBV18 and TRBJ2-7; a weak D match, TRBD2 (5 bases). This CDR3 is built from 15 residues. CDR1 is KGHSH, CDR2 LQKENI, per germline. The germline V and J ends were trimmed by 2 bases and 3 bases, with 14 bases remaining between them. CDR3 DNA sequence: TGTGCCAGCTCACCAAGAGGGTTAACACTCTACGAGCAGTACTTC. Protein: CASSPRGLTLYEQYF.

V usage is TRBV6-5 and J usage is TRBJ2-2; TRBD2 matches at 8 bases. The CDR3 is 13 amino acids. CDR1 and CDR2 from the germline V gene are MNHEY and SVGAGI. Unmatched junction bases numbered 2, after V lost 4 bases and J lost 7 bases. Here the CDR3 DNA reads TGTGCCAGCAGTTCGGGGGGGATCGGGGAGCTGTTTTTT. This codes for CASSSGGIGELFF.

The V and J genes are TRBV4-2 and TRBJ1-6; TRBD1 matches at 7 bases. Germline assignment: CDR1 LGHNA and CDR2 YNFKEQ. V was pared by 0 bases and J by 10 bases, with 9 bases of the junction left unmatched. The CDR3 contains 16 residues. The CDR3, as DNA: TGTGCCAGCAGCCAAGATGGGACAGTGGGGAAATCACCCCTCCACTTT. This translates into CASSQDGTVGKSPLHF.

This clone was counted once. The DNA of the CDR3 is TGTGCCAGCAGCCCAGCGGGCCAGACCCGCCCTCAGCCCCAGCATTTT. Residues: CASSPAGQTRPQPQHF. V usage is TRBV6-6 and J usage is TRBJ1-5; D is uncertain. Trimming removed 6 bases from V and 6 bases from J, with 21 bases in between. This CDR3 contains 16 residues. Germline CDR1 MNHNY, CDR2 SVGAGI (reference sequence).

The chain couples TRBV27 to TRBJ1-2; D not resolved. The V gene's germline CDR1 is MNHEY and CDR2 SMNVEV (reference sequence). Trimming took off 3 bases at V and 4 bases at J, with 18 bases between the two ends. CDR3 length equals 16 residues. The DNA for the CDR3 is TGTGCCAGCAGTTTTAACCCGCAGGCCCTCTTCTATGGCTACACCTTC. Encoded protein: CASSFNPQALFYGYTF.

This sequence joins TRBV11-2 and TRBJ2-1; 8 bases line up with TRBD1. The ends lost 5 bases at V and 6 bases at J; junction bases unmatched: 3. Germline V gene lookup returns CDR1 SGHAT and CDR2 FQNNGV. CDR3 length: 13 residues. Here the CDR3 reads CASSTDRGNEQFF. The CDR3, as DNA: TGTGCCAGCAGCACCGACAGGGGCAATGAGCAGTTCTTC.

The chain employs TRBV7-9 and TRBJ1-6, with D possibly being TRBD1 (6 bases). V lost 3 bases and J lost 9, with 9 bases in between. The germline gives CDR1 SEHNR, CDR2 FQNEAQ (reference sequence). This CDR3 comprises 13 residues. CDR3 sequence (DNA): TGTGCCAGCAGCTTCACAGGGACTTCACCCCTCCACTTT. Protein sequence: CASSFTGTSPLHF.

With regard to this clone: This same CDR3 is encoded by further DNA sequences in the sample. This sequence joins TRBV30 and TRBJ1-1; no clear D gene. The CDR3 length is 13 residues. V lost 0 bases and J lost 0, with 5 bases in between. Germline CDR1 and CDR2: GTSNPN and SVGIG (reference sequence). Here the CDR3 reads CAWSVLVNTEAFF. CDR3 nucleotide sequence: TGTGCCTGGAGTGTACTAGTGAACACTGAAGCTTTCTTT.

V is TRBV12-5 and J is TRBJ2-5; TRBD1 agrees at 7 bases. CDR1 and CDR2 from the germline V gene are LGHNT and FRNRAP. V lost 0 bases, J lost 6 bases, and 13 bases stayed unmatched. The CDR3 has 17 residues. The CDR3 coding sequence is TGTGCTAGTGGTTTGGTGGCCACTTCGACAGGGATGCAGACCCAGTACTTC. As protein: CASGLVATSTGMQTQYF.

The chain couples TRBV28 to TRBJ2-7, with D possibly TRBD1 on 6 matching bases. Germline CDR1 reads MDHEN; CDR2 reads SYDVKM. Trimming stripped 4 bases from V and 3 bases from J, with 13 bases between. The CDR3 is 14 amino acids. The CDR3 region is CASSSQGPYYEQYF. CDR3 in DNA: TGTGCCAGCAGTTCCCAGGGGCCTTACTACGAGCAGTACTTC.

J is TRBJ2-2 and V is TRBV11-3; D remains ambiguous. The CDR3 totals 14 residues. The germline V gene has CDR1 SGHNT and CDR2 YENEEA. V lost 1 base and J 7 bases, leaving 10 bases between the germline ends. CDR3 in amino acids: CASSLGAYSGELFF. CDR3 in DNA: TGTGCCAGCAGCTTAGGGGCATATAGCGGGGAGCTGTTTTTT.

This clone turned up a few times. CDR3 protein: CASSLQGGNSPLHF. CDR3 DNA: TGCGCCAGCAGCTTACAGGGGGGTAATTCACCCCTCCACTTT. This rearrangement joins TRBV5-1 to TRBJ1-6, with 8 bases identical to TRBD1. Trimming at V came to 2 bases and at J to 6 bases, leaving 1 base not matched to a gene. Germline CDR1 reads SGHRS; CDR2 reads YFSETQ. The CDR3 length is 14 residues.

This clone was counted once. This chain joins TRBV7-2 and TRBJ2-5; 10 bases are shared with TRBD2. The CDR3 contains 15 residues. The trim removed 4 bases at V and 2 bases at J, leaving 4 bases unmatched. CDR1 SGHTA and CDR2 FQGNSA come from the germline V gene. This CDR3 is CASSWATSGQETQYF. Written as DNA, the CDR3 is TGTGCCAGCAGCTGGGCGACTAGCGGGCAAGAGACCCAGTACTTC.

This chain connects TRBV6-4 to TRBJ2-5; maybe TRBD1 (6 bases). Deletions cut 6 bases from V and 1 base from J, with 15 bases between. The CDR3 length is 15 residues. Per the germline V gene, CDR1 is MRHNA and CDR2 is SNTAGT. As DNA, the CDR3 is TGTGCCAGCAGCCGATTCCAGGGGCCCCAAGAGACCCAGTACTTC. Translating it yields CASSRFQGPQETQYF.